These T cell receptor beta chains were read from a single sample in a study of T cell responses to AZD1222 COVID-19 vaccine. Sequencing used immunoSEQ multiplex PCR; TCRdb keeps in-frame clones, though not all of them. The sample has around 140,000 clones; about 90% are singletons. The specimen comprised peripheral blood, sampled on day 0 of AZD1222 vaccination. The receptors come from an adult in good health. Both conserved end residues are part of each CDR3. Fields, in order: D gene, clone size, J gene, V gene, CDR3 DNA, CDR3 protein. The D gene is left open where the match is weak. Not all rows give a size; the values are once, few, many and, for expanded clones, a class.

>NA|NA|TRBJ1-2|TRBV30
TGTGCCTGGAGTGTAACAGGCTATGGCTACACCTTC
CAWSVTGYGYTF
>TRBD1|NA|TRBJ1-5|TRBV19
TGTGCCAGTAGTACAAGGGTGGGACAGCTCAATCAGCCCCAGCATTTT
CASSTRVGQLNQPQHF
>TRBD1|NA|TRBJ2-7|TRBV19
TGTGCCAGTAGTATAGGGCAACAGGGGGCCTACGAGCAGTACTTC
CASSIGQQGAYEQYF
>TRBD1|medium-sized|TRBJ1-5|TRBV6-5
TGTGCCAGCAGTTTAGGGGGCTCCAATCAGCCCCAGCATTTT
CASSLGGSNQPQHF
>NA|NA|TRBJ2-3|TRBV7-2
TGTGCCAGCAGCTTAGCTAGCCTAGGGGATACGCAGTATTTT
CASSLASLGDTQYF
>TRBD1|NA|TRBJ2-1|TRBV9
TGTGCCAGCAGCGTAGGGGACAGGGGTTACAATGAGCAGTTCTTC
CASSVGDRGYNEQFF
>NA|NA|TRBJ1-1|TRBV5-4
TGTGCCAGCAGCTTGGGCACTGAAGCTTTCTTT
CASSLGTEAFF
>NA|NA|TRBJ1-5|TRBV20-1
TGCAGTGCTAGTTCAGGGCCCAATCAGCCCCAGCATTTT
CSASSGPNQPQHF
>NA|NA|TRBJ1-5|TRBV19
TGTGCCAGTAGTATGGGTGTCCGAGGGCCCCAGCATTTT
CASSMGVRGPQHF
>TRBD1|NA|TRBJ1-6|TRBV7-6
TGTGCCAGCAGCTCGATGACAGGGAACAATTCACCCCTCCACTTT
CASSSMTGNNSPLHF
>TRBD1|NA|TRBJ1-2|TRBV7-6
TGTGCCAGCAGCTTAGAGACAGGGCCAGCTAACTATGGCTACACCTTC
CASSLETGPANYGYTF
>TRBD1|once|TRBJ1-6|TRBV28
TGTGCCAGCAGTTTGGGACAGGGGAATTCACCCCTCCACTTT
CASSLGQGNSPLHF
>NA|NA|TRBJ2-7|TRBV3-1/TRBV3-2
TGTGCCAGCAGTGGTAGTCCCCGTTGGTACGAGCAGTACTTC
CASSGSPRWYEQYF
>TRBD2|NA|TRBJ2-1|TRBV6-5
TGTGCCAGCAGTTACGAGCGGGGGGTACTCAATGAGCAGTTCTTC
CASSYERGVLNEQFF
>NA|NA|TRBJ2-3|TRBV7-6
TGTGCCAGCAGCTTAGCGCGGTCGTTCCGCACAGATACGCAGTATTTT
CASSLARSFRTDTQYF
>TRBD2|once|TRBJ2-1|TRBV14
TGTGCCAGCAGCCCACCGGGACTAGCGGGAGTGAATGAGCAGTTCTTC
CASSPPGLAGVNEQFF
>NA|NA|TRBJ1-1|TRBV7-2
TGTGCCAGCAGCTCGGACGGGAGGACTGAAGCTTTCTTT
CASSSDGRTEAFF
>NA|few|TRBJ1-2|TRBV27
TGTGCCAGCAGACCGAGCCCCAGGGGATCCTATGGCTACACCTTC
CASRPSPRGSYGYTF
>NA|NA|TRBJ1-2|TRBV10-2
TGCGCCAGCAGTGACCCGACACCGGATGGCTACACCTTC
CASSDPTPDGYTF
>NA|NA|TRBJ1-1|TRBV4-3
TGCGCCAGCAGCCAAGATATTTGGGGAACTGAAGCTTTCTTT
CASSQDIWGTEAFF
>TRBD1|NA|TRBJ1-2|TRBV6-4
TGTGCCAGCAGTGAGGCCCCCGGGACAGGGGTCCCGGGCTATGGCTACACCTTC
CASSEAPGTGVPGYGYTF
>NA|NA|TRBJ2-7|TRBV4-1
TGCGCCAGCAGCCGAGAACCCGGGACACGCCGCGAGCAGTACTTC
CASSREPGTRREQYF
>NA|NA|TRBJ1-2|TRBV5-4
TGTGCCAGCGGGGACTTCAGGGTTGACTATGGCTACACCTTC
CASGDFRVDYGYTF
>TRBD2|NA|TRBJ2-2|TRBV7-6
TGTGCCAGCAGCTACCCCGGACTAGCGGGAACCGGGGAGCTGTTTTTT
CASSYPGLAGTGELFF
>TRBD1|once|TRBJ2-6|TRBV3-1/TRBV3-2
TGTGCCAGCAGCCAGCCCGGGACAGCCTCTGGGGCCAACGTCCTGACTTTC
CASSQPGTASGANVLTF
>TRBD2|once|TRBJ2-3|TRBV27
TGTGCCAGCAGTTTATCGCGGACTAGCGGGATTACAGATACGCAGTATTTT
CASSLSRTSGITDTQYF
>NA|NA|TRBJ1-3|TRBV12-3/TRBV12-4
TGTGCCAGCAGTTCGCCTGGAAACACCATATATTTT
CASSSPGNTIYF
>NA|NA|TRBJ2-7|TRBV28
TGTGCCAGCAGAAGCCTCAGGGACTGCGAGCAGTACTTC
CASRSLRDCEQYF
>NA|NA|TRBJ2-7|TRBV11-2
TGTGCCAGCAGCCCTCCTGGGGTCTACGAGCAGTACTTC
CASSPPGVYEQYF
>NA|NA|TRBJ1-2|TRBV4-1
TGCGCCAGCAGCCAAAGGACGGAGGCTCCTAACTATGGCTACACCTTC
CASSQRTEAPNYGYTF
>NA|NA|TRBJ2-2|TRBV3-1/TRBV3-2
TGTGCCAGCAGCACGGGGACAAACACCGGGGAGCTGTTTTTT
CASSTGTNTGELFF
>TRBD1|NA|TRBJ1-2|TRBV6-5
TGTGCCAGCAGTTACTCCCGGGACAGCTCTCCCGGCTACACCTTC
CASSYSRDSSPGYTF
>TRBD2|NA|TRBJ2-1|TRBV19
TGTGCCACCCGTCAACCGGGGGGGCAGAATGAGCAGTTCTTC
CATRQPGGQNEQFF